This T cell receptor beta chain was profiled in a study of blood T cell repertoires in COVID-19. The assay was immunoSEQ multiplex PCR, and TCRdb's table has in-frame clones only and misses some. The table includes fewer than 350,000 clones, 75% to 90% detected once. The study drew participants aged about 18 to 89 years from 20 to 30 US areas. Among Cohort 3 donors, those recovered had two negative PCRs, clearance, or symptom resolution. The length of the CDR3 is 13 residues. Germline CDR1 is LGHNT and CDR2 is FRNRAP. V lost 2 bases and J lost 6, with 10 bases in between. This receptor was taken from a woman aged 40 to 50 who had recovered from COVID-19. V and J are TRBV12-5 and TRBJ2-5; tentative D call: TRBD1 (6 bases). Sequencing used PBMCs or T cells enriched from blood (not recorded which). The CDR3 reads CASGLQGSKTQYF. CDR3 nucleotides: TGTGCTAGTGGTTTGCAGGGGTCCAAGACCCAGTACTTC. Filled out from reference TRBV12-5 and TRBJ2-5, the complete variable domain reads DARVTQTPRHKVTEMGQEVTMRCQPILGHNTVFWYRQTMMQGLELLAYFRNRAPLDDSGMPKDRFSAEMPDATLATLKIQPSEPRDSAVYFCASGLQGSKTQYFGPGTRLLVL.